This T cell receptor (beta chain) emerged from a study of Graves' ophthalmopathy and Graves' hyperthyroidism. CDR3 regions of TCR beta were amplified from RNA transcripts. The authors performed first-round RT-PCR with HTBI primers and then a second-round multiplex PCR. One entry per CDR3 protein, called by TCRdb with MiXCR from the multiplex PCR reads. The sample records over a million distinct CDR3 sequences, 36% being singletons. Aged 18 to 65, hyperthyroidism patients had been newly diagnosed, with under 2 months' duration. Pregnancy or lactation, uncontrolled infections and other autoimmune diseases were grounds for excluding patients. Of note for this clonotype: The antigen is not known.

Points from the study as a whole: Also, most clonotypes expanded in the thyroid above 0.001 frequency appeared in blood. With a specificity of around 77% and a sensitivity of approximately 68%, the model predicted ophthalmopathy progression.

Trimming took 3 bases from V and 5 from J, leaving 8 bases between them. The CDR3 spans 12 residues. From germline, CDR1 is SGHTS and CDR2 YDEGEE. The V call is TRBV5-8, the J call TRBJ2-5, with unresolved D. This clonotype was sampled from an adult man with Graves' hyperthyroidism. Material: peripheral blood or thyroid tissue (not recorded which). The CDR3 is CASSSNLETQYF. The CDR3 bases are TGTGCCAGCAGCTCAAACCTGGAGACCCAGTACTTC.